Following are 19 T cell receptor beta chains from one sample sequenced in a study of vaccination and CD4 T cells after COVID-19. CD4+ T cells that had been cultured provided DNA sequenced with the Oncomine TCR Beta short-read assay. Using its own MiXCR run on the PCR reads, TCRdb lists one record per CDR3 protein. The sample holds a few thousand distinct CDR3 sequences; around 25% are singletons and the top ten take under 20%. Antigens of these TCRs are unknown. Specified treatment: approximately 11-day PBMC culture with coronavirus spike peptide pools or control peptides (ViraFEST assay). An unexposed donor provided the CD4+ T cells, which were collected before the COVID-19 pandemic (2011-2018). What was sequenced was CD4+ T cells from blood, cultured in vitro. These receptors were collected from a human donor in good health.

This sequence joins TRBV2 and TRBJ1-1, with TRBD1 as a possible D gene (5 bases). Looked up from germline, CDR1 is SNHLY and CDR2 is FYNNEI. The CDR3 runs 13 residues. The V end was cut by 5 bases, the J end by 0 bases, with 7 bases between. CDR3 in DNA: TGTGCCAGCAGTCGGGGACTGAACACTGAAGCTTTCTTT. It encodes CASSRGLNTEAFF.

Relative to its sample, this clonotype is medium-sized. This chain joins TRBV7-3 and TRBJ2-1; perhaps TRBD2 as D (5 bases). Germline CDR1 is SGHTA and CDR2 is FQGTGA. Trimming removed 2 bases from V and 3 bases from J, with 14 bases in between. This CDR3 region has 16 residues. This CDR3 is CASSLYPSGGYNEQFF. CDR3 DNA: TGTGCCAGCAGCTTATACCCCAGCGGAGGCTACAATGAGCAGTTCTTC.

J is TRBJ1-1 and V is TRBV10-2; the D gene is possibly TRBD1 (6 bases). There are 12 residues in the CDR3. The V end lost 7 bases, the J end lost 4 bases, and 10 bases lay between the germline ends. CDR1 WSHSY and CDR2 SAAADI come from the germline V gene. CDR3 sequence (DNA): TGCGCCAGCACACAGGGCCCCACTGAAGCTTTCTTT. It yields the protein CASTQGPTEAFF.

The chain uses TRBV19 and TRBJ2-5, with TRBD1 matching over 9 bases. The CDR3 has 15 amino acids. Germline V CDR1 and CDR2: LNHDA, SQIVND (reference sequence). V gave up 8 bases and J gave up 4 bases; unmatched junction bases: 11. The CDR3 protein is CASRGGQGARETQYF. CDR3 DNA: TGTGCCAGTCGCGGGGGACAGGGCGCACGAGAGACCCAGTACTTC.

The rearrangement joins TRBV10-3 to TRBJ1-2; tentative D call: TRBD1 (5 bases). From germline, CDR1 is ENHRY and CDR2 SYGVKD. There are 14 residues in the CDR3. Between the trimmed V and J ends, which lost 5 bases and 0 bases, there was a span of 10 bases. CDR3 residues: CAISSTGANYGYTF. The CDR3 nucleotides are TGTGCCATCAGTTCCACGGGGGCTAACTATGGCTACACCTTC.

J is TRBJ2-7 and V is TRBV20-1; D is uncertain. Per the germline V gene, CDR1 is DFQATT and CDR2 is SNEGSKA (reference sequence). This CDR3 has 12 residues. Trimming left V 1 base short and J 0 bases short, with 4 bases between. The chain's CDR3 is CSARGGSYEQYF. CDR3 DNA: TGCAGTGCTAGAGGCGGCTCCTACGAGCAGTACTTC.

The chain links TRBV27 to TRBJ1-2; 10 bases line up with TRBD1. Germline CDR1 MNHEY, CDR2 SMNVEV (reference sequence). The CDR3 contains 16 residues. With 5 bases clipped from V and 6 bases from J, the junction kept 12 bases outside the gene matches. The CDR3 region has the DNA TGTGCCAGCAGTGCTCTGGGGACAGGGGTTTCTAATGGCTACACCTTC. Translated: CASSALGTGVSNGYTF.

This clonotype was counted a single time. This chain links TRBV9 with TRBJ2-1, with D possibly being TRBD1 (6 bases). Germline CDR1 and CDR2: SGDLS and YYNGEE. CDR3 size: 13 residues. V was pared by 0 bases and J by 9 bases, with 10 bases between. In DNA, the CDR3 is TGTGCCAGCAGCGTAGCTGGCAGGGGTGAGCAGTTCTTC. It yields the protein CASSVAGRGEQFF.

The chain has TRBV29-1 and TRBJ1-2; TRBD1 is a possible D gene (6 bases). Germline CDR1 and CDR2: SQVTM and ANQGSEA. The CDR3 has 13 amino acids. Trimming removed 2 bases from V and 7 bases from J, with 14 bases in between. CDR3 region: CSVEYTKGGGYTF. The CDR3, as DNA: TGCAGCGTTGAATACACAAAGGGGGGTGGCTACACCTTC. The whole variable domain, filled in from reference TRBV29-1 and TRBJ1-2, reads SAVISQKPSRDICQRGTSLTIQCQVDSQVTMMFWYRQQPGQSLTLIATANQGSEATYESGFVIDKFPISRPNLTFSTLTVSNMSPEDSSIYLCSVEYTKGGGYTFGSGTRLTVV.

By share, this clonotype counts as medium-sized. The genes are TRBV6-1 and TRBJ1-2, with 11 bases matching TRBD1. Looked up from germline, CDR1 is MNHNS and CDR2 is SASEGT. The length of the CDR3 is 14 residues. Losses at the gene ends were 3 bases for V and 8 bases for J; bases not matched to a gene: 5. Written as DNA, the CDR3 is TGTGCCAGCAGTGACGGACAGGGGGCTTGGGGCTACACCTTC. Its protein is CASSDGQGAWGYTF.

The chain links TRBV11-2 to TRBJ2-1, with 8 bases fitting TRBD2. V gave up 3 bases and J gave up 9 bases; unmatched junction bases: 4. The CDR3 runs to 13 residues. Germline V gene lookup returns CDR1 SGHAT and CDR2 FQNNGV. CDR3 amino acids: CASSFSLAGEQFF. For the CDR3, the DNA is TGTGCCAGCAGCTTTAGTCTAGCGGGTGAGCAGTTCTTC. The full variable domain, its missing parts supplied by reference TRBV11-2 and TRBJ2-1, is EAGVAQSPRYKIIEKRQSVAFWCNPISGHATLYWYQQILGQGPKLLIQFQNNGVVDDSQLPKDRFSAERLKGVDSTLKIQPAKLEDSAVYLCASSFSLAGEQFFGPGTRLTVL.

The chain employs TRBV5-1 and TRBJ1-1; no reliable D call. Germline lookup yields CDR1 SGHRS and CDR2 YFSETQ. CDR3 size: 13 residues. The V end lost 0 bases, the J end lost 5 bases, and 8 bases lay between the germline ends. The CDR3 reads CASSLAGVTEAFF. Here the CDR3 DNA reads TGCGCCAGCAGCTTGGCCGGGGTGACTGAAGCTTTCTTT.

A remark on this clonotype: This may be a read error, as it is one base from a much larger clone. V usage is TRBV10-1 and J usage is TRBJ1-1; TRBD1 matches 9 bases. From germline, CDR1 is WNHNN and CDR2 SYGVQD (reference sequence). The CDR3 extends over 12 amino acids. Here the CDR3 DNA reads TGCGTCACCCGGACAGGGGCCACTGAAGCTTTCTTT. Encoded protein: CVTRTGATEAFF.

The chain is built from TRBV6-5 and TRBJ2-7, with 8 positions matching TRBD2. Germline CDR1 reads MNHEY; CDR2 reads SVGAGI. The CDR3 consists of 16 residues. The J segment lost 0 bases and the V segment lost 4 bases, leaving 8 bases of the junction unmatched. The CDR3, as DNA: TGTGCCAGCAGTTCCCCGGGAGGGACGAGCTCCTACGAGCAGTACTTC. This codes for CASSSPGGTSSYEQYF.

In this sample, this clonotype turned up a few times. The rearrangement links TRBV4-2 to TRBJ1-2; the D is unclear. Trimming shortened V by 2 bases and J by 5 bases, and 9 bases separated the two germline ends. CDR3 size: 13 residues. CDR1 is LGHNA and CDR2 is YNFKEQ in the germline V gene. DNA for the CDR3: TGTGCCAGCAGCCAAATCGGGCCTTATGGCTACACCTTC. Amino acids: CASSQIGPYGYTF.

This clonotype showed up just a few times. V gene TRBV7-9 combines with J gene TRBJ1-1; D possibly corresponds to TRBD1 (6 bases). The V and J ends lost 3 bases and 1 base respectively, with 15 bases between them. The germline gives CDR1 SEHNR, CDR2 FQNEAQ (reference sequence). The CDR3 covers 16 residues. CDR3 residues: CASSFGGARGNTEAFF. The CDR3 bases are TGTGCCAGCAGCTTTGGGGGGGCTCGGGGGAACACTGAAGCTTTCTTT. Full variable domain (outside the CDR3, taken from reference TRBV7-9 and TRBJ1-1): DTGVSQNPRHKITKRGQNVTFRCDPISEHNRLYWYRQTLGQGPEFLTYFQNEAQLEKSRLLSDRFSAERPKGSFSTLEIQRTEQGDSAMYLCASSFGGARGNTEAFFGQGTRLTVV.

This clonotype was recorded a few times. The V call is TRBV7-9, the J call TRBJ1-2; 9 nucleotides line up with TRBD1. The CDR3 is made up of 14 amino acids. The ends lost 3 bases at V and 8 bases at J; junction bases unmatched: 7. Per the germline V gene, CDR1 is SEHNR and CDR2 is FQNEAQ (reference sequence). The CDR3 nucleotides are TGTGCCAGCAGCTTTAGGGGACAGGGTTACGGCTACACCTTC. As protein: CASSFRGQGYGYTF. The full variable domain, with the rest looked up from reference TRBV7-9 and TRBJ1-2, is DTGVSQNPRHKITKRGQNVTFRCDPISEHNRLYWYRQTLGQGPEFLTYFQNEAQLEKSRLLSDRFSAERPKGSFSTLEIQRTEQGDSAMYLCASSFRGQGYGYTFGSGTRLTVV.

This clonotype was seen more than once but under ten times. The gene calls are TRBV6-1 and TRBJ2-7; a possible D gene is TRBD1 (6 bases). The CDR3 has 14 residues. V was shortened by 5 bases and J by 6 bases, with 17 bases between the two germline ends. Germline CDR1 reads MNHNS; CDR2 reads SASEGT. The CDR3 reads CASSQNREIGEQYF. DNA of the CDR3: TGTGCCAGCAGTCAAAACAGGGAAATCGGCGAGCAGTACTTC.

V is TRBV7-6 and J is TRBJ1-1; 10 bases are shared with TRBD1. The CDR3 is 18 amino acids. CDR1 is SGHVS, CDR2 FNYEAQ, per germline. Unmatched junction bases numbered 8, after V lost 1 base and J lost 0 bases. The CDR3: CASSLGGTGEVLNTEAFF. Here the CDR3 DNA reads TGTGCCAGCAGCTTAGGCGGGACAGGGGAAGTACTGAACACTGAAGCTTTCTTT.